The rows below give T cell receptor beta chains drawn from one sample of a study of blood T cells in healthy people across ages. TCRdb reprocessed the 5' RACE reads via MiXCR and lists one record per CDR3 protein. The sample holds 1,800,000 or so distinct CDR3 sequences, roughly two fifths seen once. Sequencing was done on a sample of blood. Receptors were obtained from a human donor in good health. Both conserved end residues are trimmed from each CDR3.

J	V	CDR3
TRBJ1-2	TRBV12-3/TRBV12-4	ASSFSLGGDYGYT
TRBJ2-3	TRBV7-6	ASSPWTSGVDAQY
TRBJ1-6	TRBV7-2	ASSLDGYNSPLH
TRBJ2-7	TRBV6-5	ASSPLTGGSAYEQY
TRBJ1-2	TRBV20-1	SARSAGQYGYT
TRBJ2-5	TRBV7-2	ASSSWTSGGYEQETQY
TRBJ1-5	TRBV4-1	ASSLGTPGGGQPQH
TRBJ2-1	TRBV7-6	ASSLEAGGSDEQF
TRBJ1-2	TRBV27	ASSFTDSRGYT
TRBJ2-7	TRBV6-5	ASNRVPKETPY
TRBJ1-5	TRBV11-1	ASSFLQGVGNQPQH
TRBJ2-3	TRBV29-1	SVEDGSFTGSTDTRY
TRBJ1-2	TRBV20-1	SAADRNGYT
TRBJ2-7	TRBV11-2	ASSLNGLGGTSGGLSYEQY
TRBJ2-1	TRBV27	ASSLSAPGQSGGNEQF
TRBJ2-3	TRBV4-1	ASSQGVAGWTDTQY
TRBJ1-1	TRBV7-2	ASSLRWDTEAF
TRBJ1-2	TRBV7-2	ASSLQGASDGYT
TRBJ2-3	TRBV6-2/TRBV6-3	ASSYATDTQY
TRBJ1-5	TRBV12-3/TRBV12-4	ASSLGGGIGNQPQH
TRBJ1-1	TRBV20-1	SGNGGTGGGTEAF
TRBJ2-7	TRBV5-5	ASSLMYGTANSYEQY
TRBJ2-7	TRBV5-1	ASSLGQTYSYEQY
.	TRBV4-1	ASSQGGEGIEQY
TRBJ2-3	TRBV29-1	STQGGGTDTQY
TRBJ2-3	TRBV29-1	SVPSAGAITDTQY
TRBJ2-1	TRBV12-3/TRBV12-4	ASSMTGTPYNEQF
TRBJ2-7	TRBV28	ASSPLWDGYSYEQY
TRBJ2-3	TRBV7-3	ASSFLGGADTQY
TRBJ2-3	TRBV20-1	SAPGGNTDTQY
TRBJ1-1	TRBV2	ASIVDRGTEAF
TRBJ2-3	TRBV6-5	ASSGTGADTQY
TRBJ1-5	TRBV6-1	ASSGYRGSNQPQH
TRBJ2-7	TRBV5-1	ASSLVSDSYEQY
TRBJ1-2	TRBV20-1	SARDWTGEGYT
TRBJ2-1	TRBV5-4	ASSSFEAGGRNEQF